These T cell receptor beta chains were read from a single sample in a study of neurological immune-mediated disorders. A single record per CDR3 protein comes from TCRdb applying MiXCR to the 5' RACE reads. The sample has about 46,000 distinct CDR3 sequences; 4% to 5.5% are singletons. The specimen sequenced was PBMCs. These receptors originate from a woman aged 55 to 70 with multiple sclerosis. CDR3s include the opening cysteine and the closing phenylalanine or tryptophan. Fields, in order: CDR3 length, clone size, V gene, J gene, D gene, CDR3 protein, CDR3 DNA. The D gene is left open where the match is weak. Only part of the rows carry a size: once, few, many, or a class if the clone is expanded.

13	few	TRBV7-2	TRBJ2-3	TRBD2	CASSPGRADTQYF	TGTGCCAGCAGCCCGGGGAGGGCAGATACGCAGTATTTT
14	many	TRBV11-2	TRBJ2-1	.	CASSLGTLNNEQFF	TGTGCCAGCAGCTTAGGGACTTTGAACAATGAGCAGTTCTTC
13	many	TRBV20-1	TRBJ2-7	.	CSAHLGRSYEQYF	TGCAGTGCTCACCTCGGCCGTTCCTACGAGCAGTACTTC
15	few	TRBV15	TRBJ2-6	.	CATSRDSVGGNVLTF	TGTGCCACCAGCAGAGACTCAGTGGGTGGCAACGTCCTGACTTTC
11	.	TRBV20-1	TRBJ1-2	.	CSGWLRDGQTF	TGCAGTGGCTGGCTACGAGATGGCCAAACCTTC
15	many	TRBV7-2	TRBJ2-1	TRBD2	CASSLPAGGPSEQFF	TGTGCCAGCAGCTTACCAGCGGGGGGCCCGAGTGAGCAGTTCTTC
14	few	TRBV7-2	TRBJ2-4	.	CASSLARGGNIQYF	TGTGCCAGCAGCTTAGCGAGGGGGGGCAACATTCAGTACTTC
14	many	TRBV20-1	TRBJ1-5	.	CSAKGHLSNQPQHF	TGCAGTGCCAAAGGACACCTTAGCAATCAGCCCCAGCATTTT
16	.	TRBV9	TRBJ2-3	TRBD1	CASSPRDRPSDYTQYF	TGTGCCAGCAGCCCCCGGGACAGACCCTCGGACTATACGCAGTATTTT
13	many	TRBV14	TRBJ1-5	.	CASSRGYNQPQNF	TGTGCCAGCAGCCGGGGGTACAATCAGCCCCAGAATTTT
15	many	TRBV5-1	TRBJ2-3	.	CASSLFPPSPDTQYF	TGCGCCAGCAGCTTGTTCCCTCCCTCCCCAGATACGCAGTATTTT
14	many	TRBV2	TRBJ2-1	TRBD2	CASSVSGVYNEQFF	TGTGCCAGCAGTGTTAGCGGGGTCTACAATGAGCAGTTCTTC
12	many	TRBV20-1	TRBJ1-1	TRBD1	CSASEGQSEAFF	TGCAGTGCTAGTGAGGGACAGTCAGAAGCTTTCTTT
15	many	TRBV2	TRBJ1-6	.	CASAGSSSYNSPLHF	TGTGCCAGCGCGGGATCGAGCTCCTATAATTCACCCCTCCACTTT
13	many	TRBV20-1	TRBJ2-7	TRBD1	CSASLTGTYEQYF	TGCAGTGCTAGCCTGACAGGGACCTACGAGCAGTACTTC
15	many	TRBV7-9	TRBJ2-1	.	CASRLGSSSYNEQFF	TGTGCCAGCAGGCTGGGTAGTAGCTCCTACAATGAGCAGTTCTTC
16	many	TRBV20-1	TRBJ2-7	TRBD1	CSARWLGTGFLYEQYF	TGCAGTGCTAGATGGCTTGGGACAGGGTTTTTATACGAGCAGTACTTC
13	many	TRBV4-1	TRBJ1-5	.	CASSGTWNQPQHF	TGCGCCAGCAGCGGGACTTGGAATCAGCCCCAGCATTTT
14	.	TRBV5-1	TRBJ2-2	.	CASSLWQGNGELFF	TGCGCCAGCAGCTTGTGGCAGGGGAACGGGGAGCTGTTTTTT
13	many	TRBV12-3/TRBV12-4	TRBJ1-1	.	CASSLLENTEAFF	TGTGCCAGCAGTTTGCTAGAGAACACTGAAGCTTTCTTT
13	many	TRBV29-1	TRBJ1-1	.	CSVSQGSNTEAFF	TGCAGCGTCTCACAGGGATCGAACACTGAAGCTTTCTTT
16	.	TRBV5-1	TRBJ2-2	.	CASSLEGRRNTGELFF	TGCGCCAGCAGCTTGGAAGGCAGGAGAAACACCGGGGAGCTGTTTTTT
13	.	TRBV3-1	TRBJ2-1	.	CASTRTASNEQFF	TGTGCCAGCACGCGGACAGCGAGCAATGAGCAGTTCTTC
14	many	TRBV5-6	TRBJ2-5	.	CASSLNAVGETQYF	TGTGCCAGCAGCTTGAACGCCGTCGGGGAGACCCAGTACTTC
15	.	TRBV20-1	TRBJ2-5	TRBD1	CSASLTGGGGETQYF	TGCAGTGCTAGCCTGACAGGGGGAGGAGGAGAGACCCAGTACTTC
13	many	TRBV5-1	TRBJ1-2	.	CASSLAGETLEHF	TGCGCCAGCAGCTTGGCTGGGGAAACCCTCGAGCACTTC
15	.	TRBV5-5	TRBJ2-3	TRBD2	CASSPGGGGTDTQYF	TGTGCCAGCAGCCCGGGGGGGGGCGGTACAGATACGCAGTATTTT
14	.	TRBV5-6	TRBJ2-5	TRBD1	CASSDGTVEETQYF	TGTGCCAGCAGCGATGGGACAGTCGAAGAGACCCAGTACTTC
14	.	TRBV19	TRBJ1-2	.	CASSIDRELYGYTF	TGTGCCAGTAGTATAGACCGAGAGCTCTATGGCTACACCTTC
14	many	TRBV12-3/TRBV12-4	TRBJ1-1	.	CASSLSQVSSEAFF	TGTGCCAGCAGTTTGTCGCAGGTTTCTTCAGAAGCTTTCTTT
17	.	TRBV4-3	TRBJ2-6	.	CASSPAGAGSGANVLTF	TGCGCCAGCAGCCCCGCAGGGGCCGGCTCTGGGGCCAACGTCCTGACTTTC
16	.	TRBV18	TRBJ2-3	TRBD2	CASSPTPGGPSLTQYF	TGTGCCAGCTCACCCACCCCGGGGGGGCCAAGTCTTACGCAGTATTTT
14	many	TRBV7-9	TRBJ1-4	TRBD1	CASSRTGFNEKLFF	TGTGCCAGCAGCAGGACAGGGTTCAATGAAAAACTGTTTTTT
13	.	TRBV7-2	TRBJ1-1	TRBD1	CASSFPGQAEAFF	TGTGCCAGCAGCTTTCCGGGACAGGCTGAAGCTTTCTTT
13	many	TRBV20-1	TRBJ1-1	TRBD1	CSAGSTGRTEAFF	TGCAGTGCTGGATCGACAGGGAGAACTGAAGCTTTCTTT
13	many	TRBV29-1	TRBJ2-5	TRBD1	CSVAGGSQETQYF	TGCAGCGTGGCAGGGGGCAGCCAAGAGACCCAGTACTTC
15	.	TRBV4-2	TRBJ2-3	.	CASSQGRSSTDTQYF	TGTGCCAGCAGCCAAGGACGGTCTAGCACAGATACGCAGTATTTT
16	many	TRBV12-3/TRBV12-4	TRBJ1-5	.	CASSLVGGGGNQPQHF	TGTGCCAGCAGTTTAGTAGGCGGGGGGGGCAATCAGCCCCAGCATTTT
13	.	TRBV12-3/TRBV12-4	TRBJ1-6	.	CASSLMREAPLNF	TGTGCCAGCAGTTTAATGAGGGAAGCTCCCCTCAACTTT
16	many	TRBV4-2	TRBJ2-5	.	CASSQDPGRFEETQYF	TGTGCCAGCAGCCAAGATCCGGGCAGGTTTGAAGAGACCCAGTACTTC